Listed here are 4 T cell receptor beta chains from one sample, sequenced in a study of sequential checkpoint blockade in melanoma. Regarding treatment: randomized to nivolumab then ipilimumab (arm A) or the reverse (arm B). Assay used: immunoSEQ multiplex PCR; TCRdb lists only in-frame clones, some missing. The table shows 13,000 or so clones, with approximately 52% occurring only once. The sample was CD8+ T cells sorted from blood (inferred from file names), taken from a patient given nivolumab and ipilimumab in sequence. The receptor source for this set is a human donor with melanoma.

This clone was recorded a few times. The rearrangement joins TRBV7-7 to TRBJ2-1; 9 bases are a match to TRBD2. This CDR3 region has 11 residues. The junction had 3 bases not matched to a gene; V was cut back by 11 bases and J by 7 bases. The germline CDR1 and CDR2 sequences are SSHAT and FNYEAQ (reference sequence). DNA of the CDR3: TGTGCCGTCCTAGCGGGGAATGAGCAGTTCTTC. Protein: CAVLAGNEQFF. Complete variable domain (other parts from reference TRBV7-7 and TRBJ2-1): GAGVSQSPRYKVTKRGQDVTLRCDPISSHATLYWYQQALGQGPEFLTYFNYEAQPDKSGLPSDRFSAERPEGSISTLTIQRTEQRDSAMYRCAVLAGNEQFFGPGTRLTVL.

J is TRBJ2-3 and V is TRBV19, with 10 bases that match TRBD1. V was pared by 5 bases and J by 5 bases, with 10 bases of the junction left unmatched. Germline V gene sequence: CDR1 LNHDA, CDR2 SQIVND (reference sequence). The CDR3 contains 16 residues. CDR3 loop: CASSSSGTGVIDTQYF. DNA for the CDR3: TGTGCCAGTAGTTCCTCCGGGACAGGGGTTATAGATACGCAGTATTTT.

The chain links TRBV4-1 to TRBJ2-7; D uncertain. CDR3 length equals 13 residues. CDR1 is MGHRA, CDR2 YSYEKL, per germline. V gave up 0 bases and J gave up 4 bases, with 7 bases separating them. The CDR3 here is CASSQENSYEQYF. Here the CDR3 DNA reads TGCGCCAGCAGCCAAGAAAACAGTTACGAGCAGTACTTC.

This clone occurred a few times. This chain joins TRBV28 and TRBJ2-7; TRBD1 matches 7 bases. The CDR3 covers 17 residues. Trimming took 2 bases from V and 4 from J; bases not matched to a gene: 14. Germline V gene sequence: CDR1 MDHEN, CDR2 SYDVKM. The CDR3 DNA sequence: TGTGCCAGCAGTTTAATCGCACCCGTAGGGGGCGCGTACGAGCAGTACTTC. It translates to CASSLIAPVGGAYEQYF.